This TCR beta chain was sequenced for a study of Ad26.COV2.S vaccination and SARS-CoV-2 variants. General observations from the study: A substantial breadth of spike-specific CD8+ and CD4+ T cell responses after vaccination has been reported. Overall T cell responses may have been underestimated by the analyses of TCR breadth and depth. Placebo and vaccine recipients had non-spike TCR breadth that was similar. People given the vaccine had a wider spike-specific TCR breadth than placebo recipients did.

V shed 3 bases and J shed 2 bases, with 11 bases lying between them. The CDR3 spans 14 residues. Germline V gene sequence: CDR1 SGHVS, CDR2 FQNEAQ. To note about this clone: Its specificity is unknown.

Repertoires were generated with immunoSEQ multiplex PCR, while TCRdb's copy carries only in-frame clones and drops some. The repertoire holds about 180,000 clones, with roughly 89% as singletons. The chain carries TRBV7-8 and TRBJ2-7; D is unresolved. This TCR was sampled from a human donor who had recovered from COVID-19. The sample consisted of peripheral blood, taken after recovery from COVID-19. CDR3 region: CASSLAHQAYEQYF. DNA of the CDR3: TGTGCCAGCAGCTTGGCCCACCAGGCCTACGAGCAGTACTTC.